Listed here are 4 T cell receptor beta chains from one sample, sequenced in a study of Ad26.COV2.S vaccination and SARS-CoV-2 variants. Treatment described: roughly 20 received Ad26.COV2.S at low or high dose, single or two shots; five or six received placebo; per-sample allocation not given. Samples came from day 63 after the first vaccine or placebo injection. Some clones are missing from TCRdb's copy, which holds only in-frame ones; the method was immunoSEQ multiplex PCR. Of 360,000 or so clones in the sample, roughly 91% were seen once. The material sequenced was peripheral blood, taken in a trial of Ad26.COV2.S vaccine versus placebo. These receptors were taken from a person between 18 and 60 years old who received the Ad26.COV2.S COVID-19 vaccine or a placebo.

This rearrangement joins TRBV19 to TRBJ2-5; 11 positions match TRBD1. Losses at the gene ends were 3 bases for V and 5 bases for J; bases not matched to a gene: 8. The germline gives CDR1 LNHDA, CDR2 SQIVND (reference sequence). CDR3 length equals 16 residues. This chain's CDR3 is CASSMPGQGASETQYF. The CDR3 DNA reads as TGTGCCAGTAGTATGCCTGGACAGGGGGCATCGGAGACCCAGTACTTC. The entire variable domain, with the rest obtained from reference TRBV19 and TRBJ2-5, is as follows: DGGITQSPKYLFRKEGQNVTLSCEQNLNHDAMYWYRQDPGQGLRLIYYSQIVNDFQKGDIAEGYSVSREKKESFPLTVTSAQKNPTAFYLCASSMPGQGASETQYFGPGTRLLVL.

The CDR3 loop reads CASNRVILRSNQPQHF. CDR3 bases: TGTGCCAGTAATCGGGTCATACTTCGTAGCAATCAGCCCCAGCATTTT. The rearrangement joins TRBV19 to TRBJ1-5; no reliable D call. CDR1 LNHDA and CDR2 SQIVND come from the germline V gene (reference sequence). V was pared by 7 bases and J by 0 bases, with 16 bases between. The CDR3 sequence is 16 residues long. The full variable domain, completed using reference TRBV19 and TRBJ1-5, is DGGITQSPKYLFRKEGQNVTLSCEQNLNHDAMYWYRQDPGQGLRLIYYSQIVNDFQKGDIAEGYSVSREKKESFPLTVTSAQKNPTAFYLCASNRVILRSNQPQHFGDGTRLSIL.

CDR3 in amino acids: CASSQTRGSYEQYF. CDR3 in DNA: TGTGCCAGCAGCCAGACCCGGGGTTCCTACGAGCAGTACTTC. The chain couples TRBV3-1 (or the pseudogene TRBV3-2) to TRBJ2-7; perhaps TRBD2 as D (5 bases). CDR3 length: 14 amino acids. Trimming took off 3 bases at V and 1 base at J, with 10 bases between the two ends. Looked up from germline, CDR1 is LGHDT and CDR2 is YNNKEL (reference sequence).

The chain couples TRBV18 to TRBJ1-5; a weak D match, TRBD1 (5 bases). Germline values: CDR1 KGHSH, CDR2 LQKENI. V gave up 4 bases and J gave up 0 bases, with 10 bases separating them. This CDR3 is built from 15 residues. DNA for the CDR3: TGTGCCAGCTCACAGGGACGGAATAGCAATCAGCCCCAGCATTTT. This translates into CASSQGRNSNQPQHF.